This record covers a single T cell receptor (beta chain). The antigen is undetermined. Clones were read by immunoSEQ multiplex PCR, and TCRdb kept only the in-frame ones, dropping some. This sample has roughly 180,000 clones, with just over 90% found just once. The data were obtained in a study of T cell responses to AZD1222 COVID-19 vaccine. Study-wide points: Repertoire sampling was restricted to post-peak T cell response timepoints. Clonal diversity may have been underestimated in mostly white British donors. Unmutated variant regions reportedly attract nearly half of all spike-specific TCRs.

V lost 2 bases, J lost 4 bases, and 7 bases stayed unmatched. CDR1 GTSNPN and CDR2 SVGIG come from the germline V gene (reference sequence). The CDR3 has 15 residues. The receptor's source is an adult who received the AZD1222 COVID-19 vaccine. Sample: peripheral blood, taken 28 days after the second AZD1222 dose. This chain connects TRBV30 to TRBJ1-3, with 8 bases fitting TRBD1. The CDR3 nucleotides are TGTGCCTGGAGTAGGGATGGGACAGGAGGAAACACCATATATTTT. It translates to CAWSRDGTGGNTIYF.